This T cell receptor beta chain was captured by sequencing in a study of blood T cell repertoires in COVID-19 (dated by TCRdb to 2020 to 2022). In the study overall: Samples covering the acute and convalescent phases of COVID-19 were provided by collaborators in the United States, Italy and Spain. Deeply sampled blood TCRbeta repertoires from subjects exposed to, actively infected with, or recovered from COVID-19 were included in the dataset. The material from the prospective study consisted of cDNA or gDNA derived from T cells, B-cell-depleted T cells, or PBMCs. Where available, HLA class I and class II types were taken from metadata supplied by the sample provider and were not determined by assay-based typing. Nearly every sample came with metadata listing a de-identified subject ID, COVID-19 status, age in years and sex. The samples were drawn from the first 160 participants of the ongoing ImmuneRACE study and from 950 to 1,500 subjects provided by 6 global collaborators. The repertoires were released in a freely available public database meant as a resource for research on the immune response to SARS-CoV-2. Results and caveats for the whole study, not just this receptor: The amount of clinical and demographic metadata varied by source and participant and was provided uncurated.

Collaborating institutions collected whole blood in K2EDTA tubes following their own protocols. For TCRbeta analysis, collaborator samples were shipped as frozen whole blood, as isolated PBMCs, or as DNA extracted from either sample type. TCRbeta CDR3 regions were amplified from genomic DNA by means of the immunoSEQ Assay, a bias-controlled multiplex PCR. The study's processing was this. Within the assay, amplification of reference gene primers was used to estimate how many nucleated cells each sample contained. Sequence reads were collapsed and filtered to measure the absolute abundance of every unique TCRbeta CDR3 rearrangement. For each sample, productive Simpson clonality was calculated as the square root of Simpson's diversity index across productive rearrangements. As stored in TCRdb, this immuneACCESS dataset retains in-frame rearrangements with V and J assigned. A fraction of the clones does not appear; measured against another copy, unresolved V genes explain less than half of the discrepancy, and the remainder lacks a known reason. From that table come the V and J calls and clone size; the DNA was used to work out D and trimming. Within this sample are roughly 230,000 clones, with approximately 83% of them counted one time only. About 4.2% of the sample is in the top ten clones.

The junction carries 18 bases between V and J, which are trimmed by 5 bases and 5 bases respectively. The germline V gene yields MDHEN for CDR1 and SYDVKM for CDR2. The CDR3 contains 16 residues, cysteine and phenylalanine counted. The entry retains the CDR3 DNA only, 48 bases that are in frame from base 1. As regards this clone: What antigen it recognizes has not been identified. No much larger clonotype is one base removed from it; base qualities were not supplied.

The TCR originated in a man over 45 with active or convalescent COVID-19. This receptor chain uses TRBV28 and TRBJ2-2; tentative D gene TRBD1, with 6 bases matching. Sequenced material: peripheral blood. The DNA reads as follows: TGTGCCAGCAGTCCCCCGACAGGAAGAGAGACCGGGGAGCTGTTTTTT. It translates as CASSPPTGRETGELFF.